This record looks at one TCR beta chain sequence and its context. The source of the sample is a study of blood T cell repertoires in COVID-19. About the study: Specimens from acute and convalescent COVID-19 originated in the United States, Italy and Spain. T cells, B-cell-depleted T cells, or PBMCs provided the cDNA or gDNA that served as material.

Germline V gene data show CDR1 as SGHDT and CDR2 as YYEEEE. V lost 2 bases, J lost 14 bases, and 17 bases lay in between. The CDR3 has 14 amino acids. The assay was immunoSEQ multiplex PCR, and TCRdb's table has in-frame clones only and misses some. This table has roughly 320,000 clones, around 86% appearing once. This chain links TRBV5-6 with TRBJ1-6, with D unresolved. The sequenced material came from PBMCs or T cells enriched from blood (not recorded which). This sequence was found in a man aged 25 to 45 who had recovered from COVID-19. The CDR3, as DNA: TGTGCCAGCAGCTTAGGAGCCGTGGAGAAGACCCTCCACTTT. Translation: CASSLGAVEKTLHF.